This TCR beta chain derives from a study of human T cells and chemical hapten exposure. This clonotype was seen a few times. The CDR3 contains 20 residues. V gave up 3 bases and J gave up 0 bases, with 24 bases separating them. Germline V gene sequence: CDR1 MDHEN, CDR2 SYDVKM. The time point: pre-sensitization, week 0. Treatment given: therapeutic diphenylcyclopropenone sensitization with weekly scalp DPC. One entry per CDR3 protein, called by TCRdb with MiXCR from the RACE reads. The data contain about 85,000 distinct CDR3 sequences, over 6.5% of them seen just once; the ten biggest clones take up 2% to 3%.

The chain joins TRBV28 to TRBJ1-3; possible D gene TRBD1, 6 bases. The clonotype was recovered from a man between 35 and 55 years old with alopecia areata. Some clones in this sample may be carry-over from other donors' samples. The sequenced sample was whole blood, obtained in connection with sensitization to the hapten diphenylcyclopropenone (DPC). The CDR3 sequence: CASSFTLPRLRQVSGNTIYF. DNA of the CDR3: TGTGCCAGCAGTTTTACCCTACCTAGGCTAAGACAGGTCTCTGGAAACACCATATATTTT.